A selection of T cell receptor beta chains follows, all from one sample in a study of identical twins' blood T cells. TCRdb reprocessed the 5' RACE reads via MiXCR and lists one record per CDR3 protein. The sample consists of 300,000 to 450,000 distinct CDR3 sequences, about 28% of them appearing once. The sequencing sample was made of PBMCs. All receptors come from a woman between 18 and 50 years old in good health. CDR3s include the opening cysteine and the closing phenylalanine or tryptophan. The D gene is left open where the match is weak.

v_call	d_call	j_call	cdr3_aa
TRBV7-3	TRBD2	TRBJ2-2	CASSLTGTSGVNTGELFF
TRBV29-1	NA	TRBJ1-2	CSVGDLERYYGYTF
TRBV9	NA	TRBJ1-2	CASGGPRESYTF
TRBV20-1	NA	TRBJ1-1	CSWTEIMNTEAFF
TRBV27	NA	TRBJ1-6	CASNFQGNNSPLHF
TRBV20-1	NA	TRBJ2-7	CSACSVSSYEQYF
TRBV6-1	TRBD2	TRBJ2-3	CASSERGLATDTQYF
TRBV20-1	TRBD1	TRBJ1-1	CSAHSGTGKVAFF
TRBV27	NA	TRBJ2-7	CASSQKTGYEQYF
TRBV10-3	NA	TRBJ2-3	CAISVDPVGVPYF
TRBV5-1	NA	TRBJ1-1	CASSSGETEAFF
TRBV11-2	NA	TRBJ2-1	CASSLWTEQFF
TRBV14	TRBD2	TRBJ2-4	CASSRRREGMNIQHF
TRBV2	TRBD1	TRBJ1-1	CASSLRTGGDTEAFF
TRBV20-1	TRBD2	TRBJ2-3	CSAPPSGSTDTQYF
TRBV29-1	TRBD1	TRBJ1-2	CSVEDRGVYTF
TRBV6-1	NA	TRBJ1-6	CASSELRRSSPLHF
TRBV6-5	NA	TRBJ1-3	CASSYSQGTGNTIYF
TRBV5-1	NA	TRBJ2-1	CASGAGSAYNEQFF
TRBV7-9	NA	TRBJ2-1	CASTTGNEQFF
TRBV12-3/TRBV12-4	NA	TRBJ1-5	CASSLVGSNQPQHF
TRBV11-2	NA	TRBJ1-3	CASSPLPSGNTIYF
TRBV10-3	NA	TRBJ2-7	CAISGGTYEQYF
TRBV4-3	TRBD1	TRBJ1-4	CASNQGQVGGEKLFF
TRBV29-1	NA	TRBJ1-3	CSVEVATGNTIYF
TRBV5-6	TRBD2	TRBJ2-3	CASSSKGGWSDTQYF
TRBV29-1	NA	TRBJ2-2	CSVEDRRNTGEPFF
TRBV20-1	TRBD1	TRBJ2-3	CSAWTGQTQYF